This T cell receptor (beta chain) was sequenced in a study of OX40 agonist ivuxolimab in advanced cancers. Trimming stripped 4 bases from V and 8 bases from J, with 13 bases between. This CDR3 is built from 14 residues. Germline V CDR1 and CDR2: SGDLS, YYNGEE. Only in-frame clones appear in the TCRdb table, and some are missing; sequencing was by immunoSEQ multiplex PCR. The data contain under 65,000 clones, 88% of them singletons. This sample comprised CD4+ or CD8+ T cells sorted from blood, obtained in a trial of the OX40 agonist ivuxolimab. The rearrangement links TRBV9 to TRBJ1-6, with a weak D call TRBD1 (6 bases). The clonotype originates from an adult with an advanced solid tumor such as melanoma, head and neck, liver or kidney cancer. The CDR3 region is CASSPHRDYSPLHF. For the CDR3, the DNA is TGTGCCAGCAGCCCCCACAGGGACTATTCACCCCTCCACTTT.